The table lists the clone carrying this T cell receptor (beta chain) with a few counts. Its antigen remains unknown. Mismatch with germline at one junction end may stem from a read error. The germline V gene encodes CDR1 SEHNR and CDR2 FQNEAQ (reference sequence). The length of the CDR3 is 15 residues. The record originates from a study of Graves' ophthalmopathy and Graves' hyperthyroidism. Study-wide findings and caveats: Most thyroid clonotypes with frequency above 0.001 were detected in blood too.

The TCR beta CDR3 regions underwent amplification from RNA transcripts. Amplification began with first-round RT-PCR using HTBI primers, then second-round multiplex PCR was performed. MiXCR, run by TCRdb on the multiplex PCR reads, gives a single entry per CDR3 protein. Among fewer than 650,000 distinct CDR3 sequences, approximately 21% were seen once, and the ten largest hold approximately 7%. Sequenced material: peripheral blood. The receptor was isolated from a woman younger than 30 with stable Graves' hyperthyroidism. Some clones in this sample may be carry-over from other donors' samples. The chain employs TRBV7-9 and TRBJ2-4, with D perhaps TRBD2 (5 bases). CDR3 nucleotide sequence: TGTGCCAGCAGAGATAAACAGAGGGCCAAAAACATTAAGTACTTC. Protein sequence: CASRDKQRAKNIKYF.